Presented here are 14 T cell receptor beta chains from one specimen sequenced in a study of cytomegalovirus exposure and HLA in healthy donors. Primers for the PCR totalled 60 Vbeta and 13 Jbeta. The repertoire was sequenced with immunoSEQ multiplex PCR; TCRdb's copy has only in-frame clones and lacks some. This repertoire shows 120,000 or so clones, about three quarters found once; its top ten account for roughly 6%. The specimen sequenced was PBMCs. The receptors were gathered from a woman in her thirties or forties in good health and CMV-seronegative.

The chain combines TRBV29-1 with TRBJ2-5; possible D gene TRBD2, 6 bases. This CDR3 comprises 17 residues. The germline V gene has CDR1 SQVTM and CDR2 ANQGSEA. V dropped 4 bases and J dropped 5 bases, with 26 bases sitting between them. Here the CDR3 DNA reads TGCAGCGTTGCCTACGGGTACGAACGGGAGCGGCAGGAGACCCAGTACTTC. As protein: CSVAYGYERERQETQYF.

The V and J genes are TRBV2 and TRBJ2-7; a weak D match, TRBD1 (5 bases). With 6 bases removed from V and 0 bases from J, the gap between germline ends came to 6 bases. Germline CDR1 is SNHLY and CDR2 is FYNNEI. This CDR3 contains 12 residues. The CDR3 region has the DNA TGTGCCAGCAGGCAGGGCTCCTACGAGCAGTACTTC. It translates to CASRQGSYEQYF. Filled out from reference TRBV2 and TRBJ2-7, the complete variable domain reads EPEVTQTPSHQVTQMGQEVILRCVPISNHLYFYWYRQILGQKVEFLVSFYNNEISEKSEIFDDQFSVERPDGSNFTLKIRSTKLEDSAMYFCASRQGSYEQYFGPGTRLTVT.

The chain couples TRBV4-1 to TRBJ1-2; D call uncertain. With 4 bases removed from V and 6 bases from J, the gap between germline ends came to 9 bases. Germline CDR1 reads MGHRA; CDR2 reads YSYEKL. This CDR3 is 12 amino acids long. In DNA, the CDR3 is TGCGCCAGCAGCCCCGGAGCCCATGGCTACACCTTC. It specifies CASSPGAHGYTF.

The V gene is TRBV7-2, the J gene TRBJ2-7; 7 bases match TRBD2. Germline lookup yields CDR1 SGHTA and CDR2 FQGNSA. V lost 2 bases, J lost 2 bases, and 3 bases stayed unmatched. This CDR3 has 14 residues. The CDR3 loop reads CASSLTSGAYEQYF. The CDR3 region has the DNA TGTGCCAGCAGCTTAACCAGCGGGGCCTACGAGCAGTACTTC.

This clone was observed a few times. V and J are TRBV9 and TRBJ2-3; 8 bases are a match to TRBD2. Per the germline V gene, CDR1 is SGDLS and CDR2 is YYNGEE. There are 14 residues in the CDR3. Trimming at V came to 0 bases and at J to 5 bases, leaving 2 bases not matched to a gene. CDR3 protein: CASSVAGGLDTQYF. CDR3 nucleotides: TGTGCCAGCAGCGTAGCGGGAGGGCTAGATACGCAGTATTTT. Full variable domain (outside the CDR3, taken from reference TRBV9 and TRBJ2-3): DSGVTQTPKHLITATGQRVTLRCSPRSGDLSVYWYQQSLDQGLQFLIQYYNGEERAKGNILERFSAQQFPDLHSELNLSSLELGDSALYFCASSVAGGLDTQYFGPGTRLTVL.

V is TRBV11-2 and J is TRBJ2-7; TRBD1 matches at 7 bases. The CDR3 spans 15 residues. The V gene's germline CDR1 is SGHAT and CDR2 FQNNGV. The V and J ends lost 0 bases and 6 bases, in that order; junction bases with no gene match: 8. CDR3 residues: CASSLEPGQPFEQYF. CDR3 sequence (DNA): TGTGCCAGCAGCTTAGAACCGGGACAGCCTTTCGAGCAGTACTTC.

The chain links TRBV28 to TRBJ1-1; 7 bases are a match to TRBD1. Per the germline V gene, CDR1 is MDHEN and CDR2 is SYDVKM. This CDR3 spans 14 amino acids. Trimming at V came to 7 bases and at J to 0 bases, leaving 5 bases not matched to a gene. The CDR3 here is CASTGGIMNTEAFF. The DNA of the CDR3 is TGTGCCAGCACAGGGGGTATCATGAACACTGAAGCTTTCTTT.

V is TRBV9 and J is TRBJ2-2, with D maybe TRBD2 (6 bases). This CDR3 comprises 15 residues. V was cut by 2 bases and J by 0 bases, with 8 bases left in between. CDR1 is SGDLS, CDR2 YYNGEE, per germline. The CDR3 here is CASSVTSTNTGELFF. The CDR3 DNA reads as TGTGCCAGCAGCGTCACTAGCACGAACACCGGGGAGCTGTTTTTT.

The V call is TRBV21-1, the J call TRBJ1-5; TRBD1 is the table's D call, not checked against the DNA. TRBV21-1 is tagged as a pseudogene. The length of the CDR3 is 16 residues. The CDR3 nucleotides read TGTGCCAGCAGCAAAGACGGACACTCGGCGGATCAGCCCCAGCATTTT. Protein product: CASSKDGHSADQPQHF.

The chain employs TRBV11-2 and TRBJ1-6, with no clear D. The germline V gene has CDR1 SGHAT and CDR2 FQNNGV. The CDR3 runs to 14 residues. V lost 1 base and J lost 7, with 8 bases in between. The CDR3: CASSLVARNSPLHF. The CDR3 DNA follows: TGTGCCAGCAGCTTAGTTGCGAGAAATTCACCCCTCCACTTT.

The V gene is TRBV11-2, the J gene TRBJ2-1; 9 nucleotides match TRBD2. The germline V gene encodes CDR1 SGHAT and CDR2 FQNNGV. The CDR3 covers 15 residues. V lost 0 bases to trimming and J lost 16 bases; unmatched junction nucleotides: 13. The CDR3 region has the DNA TGTGCCAGCAGCTTAGATCCTAGCGGGGCCTCTGGCGGATTCTTC. This encodes CASSLDPSGASGGFF.

The chain combines TRBV6-1 with TRBJ2-5, with D unclear. Per germline, CDR1 MNHNS and CDR2 SASEGT. The CDR3 has 12 residues. Trimming took 2 bases from V and 5 from J, leaving 6 bases between them. The CDR3 DNA follows: TGTGCCAGCAGTGAACGGTGGGAGACCCAGTACTTC. Translated: CASSERWETQYF.

V gene TRBV10-3 combines with J gene TRBJ2-1; possibly TRBD1 for D (6 bases). Looked up from germline, CDR1 is ENHRY and CDR2 is SYGVKD. Trimming removed 6 bases at V and 7 bases at J, with 19 bases between. The CDR3 is 15 residues long. CDR3 bases: TGTGCCATCAGGCTAGCACGGACAGAGGGTAATGAGCAGTTCTTC. It translates to CAIRLARTEGNEQFF.

The V gene is TRBV6-6, the J gene TRBJ1-2; D might be TRBD1 (5 bases). The CDR3 runs 13 residues. V was pared by 5 bases and J by 3 bases, with 10 bases between. Germline V gene lookup returns CDR1 MNHNY and CDR2 SVGAGI (reference sequence). CDR3 amino acids: CASSPSRDYGYTF. CDR3 nucleotide sequence: TGTGCCAGCAGTCCCTCCAGGGACTATGGCTACACCTTC.